The T cell receptor (beta chain) described here comes from a study of T cells in Graves' hyperthyroidism and ophthalmopathy. Study summary: The blood sample was taken at first diagnosis, before treatment began. Study results and caveats: A model built on 13 V-J features separated ophthalmopathy from stable hyperthyroidism.

It was RNA transcripts that yielded the amplified TCR beta CDR3 regions. First-round RT-PCR with HTBI primers amplified the TCR CDR3 region. TCRdb reanalysed the multiplex PCR reads using MiXCR and keeps one entry per CDR3 protein. Here the sample spans around 690,000 distinct CDR3 sequences, about 18% being singletons. In this sample, this clonotype turned up many times. Its cognate antigen is unknown. The sequencing sample was made of blood. This clonotype was sampled from a man aged 45 to 65 with Graves' hyperthyroidism.

In DNA, the CDR3 is TGTGCCAGCAGCTTAGGAGTCACAGGCTCCGAGCAGTACTTC. This sequence encodes CASSLGVTGSEQYF. This chain links TRBV7-2 with TRBJ2-7; D possibly corresponds to TRBD1 (5 bases). V lost 1 base to trimming and J lost 6 bases, with 13 bases between them. Germline CDR1 and CDR2: SGHTA and FQGNSA. This CDR3 has 14 amino acids.